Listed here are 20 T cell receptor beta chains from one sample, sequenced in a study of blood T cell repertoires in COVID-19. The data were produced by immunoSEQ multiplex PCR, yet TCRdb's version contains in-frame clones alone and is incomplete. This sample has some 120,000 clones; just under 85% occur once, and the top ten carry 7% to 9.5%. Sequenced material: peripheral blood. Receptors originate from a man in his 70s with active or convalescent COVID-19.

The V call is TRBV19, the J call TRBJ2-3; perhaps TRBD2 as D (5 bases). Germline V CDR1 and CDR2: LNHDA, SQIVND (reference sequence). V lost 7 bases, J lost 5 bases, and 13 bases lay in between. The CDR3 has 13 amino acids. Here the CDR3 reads CASTDSAGDTQYF. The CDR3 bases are TGTGCCAGTACCGACTCGGCGGGAGATACGCAGTATTTT.

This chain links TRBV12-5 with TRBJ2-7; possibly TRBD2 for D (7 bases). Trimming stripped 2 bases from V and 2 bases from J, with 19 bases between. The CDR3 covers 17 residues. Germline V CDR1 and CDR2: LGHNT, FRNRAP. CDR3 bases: TGTGCTAGTGGTTTGCTCCCGGGGAGGGGGACCGCCTACGAGCAGTACTTC. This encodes CASGLLPGRGTAYEQYF.

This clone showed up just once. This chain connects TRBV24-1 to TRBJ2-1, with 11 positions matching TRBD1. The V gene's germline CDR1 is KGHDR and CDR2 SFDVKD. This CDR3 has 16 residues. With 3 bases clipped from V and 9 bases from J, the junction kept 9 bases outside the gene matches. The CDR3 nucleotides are TGTGCCACCAGTGATACACGGACAGGGGGCTGGGCTGAGCAGTTCTTC. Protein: CATSDTRTGGWAEQFF.

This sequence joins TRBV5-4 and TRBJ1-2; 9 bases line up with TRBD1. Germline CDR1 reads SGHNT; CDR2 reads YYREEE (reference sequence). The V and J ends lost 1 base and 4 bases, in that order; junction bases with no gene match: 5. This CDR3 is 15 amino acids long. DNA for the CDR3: TGTGCCAGCAGCTTGCGGGACAGGGAGGCCTATGGCTACACCTTC. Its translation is CASSLRDREAYGYTF.

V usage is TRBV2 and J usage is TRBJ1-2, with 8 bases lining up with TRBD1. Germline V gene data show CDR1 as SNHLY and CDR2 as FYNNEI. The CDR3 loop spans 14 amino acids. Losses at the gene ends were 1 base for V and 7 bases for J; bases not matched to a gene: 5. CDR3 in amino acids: CASSEGGRGPGYTF. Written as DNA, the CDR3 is TGTGCCAGCAGTGAAGGGGGCAGGGGGCCTGGCTACACCTTC.

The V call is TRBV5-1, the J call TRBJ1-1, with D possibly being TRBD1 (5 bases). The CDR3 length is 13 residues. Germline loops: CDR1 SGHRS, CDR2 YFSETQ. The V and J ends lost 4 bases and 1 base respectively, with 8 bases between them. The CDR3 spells CASSQGGNTEAFF. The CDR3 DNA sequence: TGCGCCAGCAGCCAGGGAGGGAACACTGAAGCTTTCTTT.

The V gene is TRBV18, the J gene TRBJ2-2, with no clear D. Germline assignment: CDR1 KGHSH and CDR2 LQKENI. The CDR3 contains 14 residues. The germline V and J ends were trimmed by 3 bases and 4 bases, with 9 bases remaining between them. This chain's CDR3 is CASSPRQSTGELFF. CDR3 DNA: TGTGCCAGCTCACCCCGACAAAGCACCGGGGAGCTGTTTTTT.

The CDR3 here is CASSPGDRPMHYGYTF. The CDR3 DNA reads as TGTGCCAGCAGTCCAGGGGACAGACCAATGCACTATGGCTACACCTTC. The J gene is TRBJ1-2, the V gene TRBV28; 7 bases match TRBD1. After removal of 5 bases from V and 3 bases from J, the junction contained 12 bases not matched to a gene. The CDR3 is made up of 16 amino acids. Germline V CDR1 and CDR2: MDHEN, SYDVKM.

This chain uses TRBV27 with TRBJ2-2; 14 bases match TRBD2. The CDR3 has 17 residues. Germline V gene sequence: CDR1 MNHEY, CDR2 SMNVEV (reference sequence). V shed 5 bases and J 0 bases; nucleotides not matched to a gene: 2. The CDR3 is CASSRTSGGSNTGELFF. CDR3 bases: TGTGCCAGCAGTAGGACTAGCGGGGGGTCGAACACCGGGGAGCTGTTTTTT.

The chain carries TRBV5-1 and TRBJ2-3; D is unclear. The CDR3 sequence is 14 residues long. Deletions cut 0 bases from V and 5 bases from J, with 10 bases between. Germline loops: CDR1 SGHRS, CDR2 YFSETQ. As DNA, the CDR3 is TGCGCCAGCAGCTTGGTGGGCGAGAGAGATACGCAGTATTTT. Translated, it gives CASSLVGERDTQYF.

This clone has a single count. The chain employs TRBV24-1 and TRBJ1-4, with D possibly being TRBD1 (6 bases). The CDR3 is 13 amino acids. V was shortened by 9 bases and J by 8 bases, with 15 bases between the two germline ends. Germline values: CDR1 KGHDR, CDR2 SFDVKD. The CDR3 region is CATDAGVGEKLFF. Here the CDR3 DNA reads TGTGCCACCGACGCAGGGGTCGGGGAAAAACTGTTTTTT.

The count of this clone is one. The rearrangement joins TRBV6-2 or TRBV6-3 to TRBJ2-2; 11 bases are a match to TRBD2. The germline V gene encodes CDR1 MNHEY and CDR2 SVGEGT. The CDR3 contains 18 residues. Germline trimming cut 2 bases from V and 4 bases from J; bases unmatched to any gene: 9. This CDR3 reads CASSYGTSGPRSTGELFF. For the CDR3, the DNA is TGTGCCAGCAGTTACGGGACTAGCGGCCCCCGGAGCACCGGGGAGCTGTTTTTT.

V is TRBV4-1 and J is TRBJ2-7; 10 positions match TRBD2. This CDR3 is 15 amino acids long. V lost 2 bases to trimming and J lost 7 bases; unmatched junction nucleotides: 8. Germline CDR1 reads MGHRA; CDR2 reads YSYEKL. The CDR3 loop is CASSQILAGVGEQYF. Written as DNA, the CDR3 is TGCGCCAGCAGCCAAATCCTAGCGGGAGTGGGTGAGCAGTACTTC.

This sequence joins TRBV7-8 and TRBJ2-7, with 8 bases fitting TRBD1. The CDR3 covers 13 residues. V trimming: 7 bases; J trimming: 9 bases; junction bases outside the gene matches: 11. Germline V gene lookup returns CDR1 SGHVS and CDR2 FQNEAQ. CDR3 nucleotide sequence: TGTGCCAGCAACCAGGGCAGGGGGCAGGGGCAGTACTTC. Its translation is CASNQGRGQGQYF.

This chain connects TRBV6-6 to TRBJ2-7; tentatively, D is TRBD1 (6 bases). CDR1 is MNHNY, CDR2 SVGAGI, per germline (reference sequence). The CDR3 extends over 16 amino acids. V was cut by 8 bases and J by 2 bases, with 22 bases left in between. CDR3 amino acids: CASHRVGAPKPYEQYF. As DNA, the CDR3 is TGTGCCAGCCACAGGGTCGGCGCGCCTAAACCCTACGAGCAGTACTTC.

The CDR3 DNA sequence: TGCGCCAGCAGCGCGGGTTTCAATCAGCCCCAGCATTTT. It specifies CASSAGFNQPQHF. This chain connects TRBV5-1 to TRBJ1-5, with D unresolved. The CDR3 runs to 13 residues. Trimming stripped 4 bases from V and 3 bases from J, with 8 bases between. CDR1 SGHRS and CDR2 YFSETQ come from the germline V gene.

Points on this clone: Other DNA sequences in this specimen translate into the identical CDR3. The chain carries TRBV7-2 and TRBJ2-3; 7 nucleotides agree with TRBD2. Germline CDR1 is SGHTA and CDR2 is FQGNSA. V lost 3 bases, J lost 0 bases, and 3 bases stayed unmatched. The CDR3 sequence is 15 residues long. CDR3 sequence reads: CASSFSGTSTDTQYF. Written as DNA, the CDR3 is TGTGCCAGCAGCTTCAGCGGGACTAGCACAGATACGCAGTATTTT.

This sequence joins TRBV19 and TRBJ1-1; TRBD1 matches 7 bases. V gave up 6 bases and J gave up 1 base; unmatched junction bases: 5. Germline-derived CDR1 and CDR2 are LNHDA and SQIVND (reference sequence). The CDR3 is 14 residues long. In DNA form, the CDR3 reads TGTGCCAGTAGGAAACAGGGGAAGAACACTGAAGCTTTCTTT. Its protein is CASRKQGKNTEAFF.

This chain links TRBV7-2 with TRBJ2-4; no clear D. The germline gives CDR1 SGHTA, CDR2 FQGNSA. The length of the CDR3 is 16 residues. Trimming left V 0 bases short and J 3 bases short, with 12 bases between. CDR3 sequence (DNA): TGTGCCAGCAGCTTAGCACGGTTGGTGAGCAAAAACATTCAGTACTTC. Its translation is CASSLARLVSKNIQYF.

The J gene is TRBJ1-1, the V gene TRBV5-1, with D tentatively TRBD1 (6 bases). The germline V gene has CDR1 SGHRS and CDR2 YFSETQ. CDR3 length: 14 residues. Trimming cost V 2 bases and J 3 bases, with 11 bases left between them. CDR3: CASSFLGGDTEAFF. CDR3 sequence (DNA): TGCGCCAGCAGCTTCCTTGGGGGCGACACTGAAGCTTTCTTT. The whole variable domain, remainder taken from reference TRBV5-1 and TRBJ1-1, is KAGVTQTPRYLIKTRGQQVTLSCSPISGHRSVSWYQQTPGQGLQFLFEYFSETQRNKGNFPGRFSGRQFSNSRSEMNVSTLELGDSALYLCASSFLGGDTEAFFGQGTRLTVV.